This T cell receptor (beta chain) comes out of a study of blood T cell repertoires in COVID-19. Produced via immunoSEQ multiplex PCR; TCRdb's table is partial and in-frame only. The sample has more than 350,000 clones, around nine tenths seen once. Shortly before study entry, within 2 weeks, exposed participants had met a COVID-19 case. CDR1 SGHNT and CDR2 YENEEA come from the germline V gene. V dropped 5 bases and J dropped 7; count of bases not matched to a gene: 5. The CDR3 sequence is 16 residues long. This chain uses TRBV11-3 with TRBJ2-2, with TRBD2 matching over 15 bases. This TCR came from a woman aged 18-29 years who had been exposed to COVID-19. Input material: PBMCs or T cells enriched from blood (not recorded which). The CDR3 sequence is CASSGGLAGGNGELFF. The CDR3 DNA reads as TGTGCCAGCAGCGGGGGACTAGCGGGAGGTAACGGGGAGCTGTTTTTT.